The next 2 T cell receptor beta chains were all read from a single sample in a study of patients and donors after allogeneic stem cell transplantation. TCRdb re-derived calls from the RT-PCR reads in MiXCR, one entry per CDR3 protein. There are about 160,000 distinct CDR3 sequences in the sample; about 32% occur only once, and under 3.5% lies in the top ten. The sequenced sample was blood, either unsorted or a sorted T cell fraction (not recorded which). These receptors were obtained from a human donor who was either an allogeneic HSCT recipient or a stem cell or donor lymphocyte infusion donor (not recorded which). It is not recorded whose cells these are; they may come from a transplant donor.

This chain joins TRBV7-2 and TRBJ2-5; TRBD1 aligns across 7 bases. CDR1 is SGHTA and CDR2 is FQGNSA in the germline V gene. The V gene end was trimmed by 2 bases and the J gene end by 4 bases; junction bases not matched to a gene: 7. This CDR3 region has 15 residues. Written as DNA, the CDR3 is TGTGCCAGCAGCTTACCCTTATACAGGGGAGAGACCCAGTACTTC. Protein sequence: CASSLPLYRGETQYF. Together with reference TRBV7-2 and TRBJ2-5, the CDR3 gives the full variable domain: GAGVSQSPSNKVTEKGKDVELRCDPISGHTALYWYRQSLGQGLEFLIYFQGNSAPDKSGLPSDRFSAERTGGSVSTLTIQRTQQEDSAVYLCASSLPLYRGETQYFGPGTRLLVL.

The chain recombines TRBV18 with TRBJ1-4; possible D gene TRBD1, 6 bases. This CDR3 contains 16 residues. V lost 3 bases and J 0 bases, leaving 11 bases between the germline ends. Germline assignment: CDR1 KGHSH and CDR2 LQKENI. CDR3: CASSPWDTPTNEKLFF. CDR3 sequence (DNA): TGTGCCAGCTCACCCTGGGACACCCCAACTAATGAAAAACTGTTTTTT.